Below, 22 T cell receptor beta chains from the same sample are listed, as sequenced in a study of a mutant IDH1 vaccine in newly diagnosed glioma. The table came from immunoSEQ multiplex PCR; TCRdb's copy has only in-frame clones and leaves some out. Found here are about 60,000 clones, about four fifths of them singletons; the top ten hold more than 3%. These TCRs are of unknown antigen specificity. As for time point: week 47, end of study. Topical imiquimod was applied with each vaccine dose, which held 300 ug of mutant IDH1 20-mer peptide. Specimen: PBMCs, collected from a glioma patient whose treatment included an IDH1 peptide vaccine. These receptors were obtained from a woman aged 50 to 60 with glioma.

This sequence joins TRBV4-1 and TRBJ2-2; D might be TRBD1 (6 bases). V lost 0 bases, J lost 3 bases, and 17 bases lay in between. The CDR3 contains 18 residues. Germline lookup yields CDR1 MGHRA and CDR2 YSYEKL. CDR3 nucleotide sequence: TGCGCCAGCAGCCAAGATGTAACAGGGATGGCCTACACCGGGGAGCTGTTTTTT. Translation gives CASSQDVTGMAYTGELFF.

J is TRBJ1-2 and V is TRBV6-1; D is unclear. The germline gives CDR1 MNHNS, CDR2 SASEGT. The V end lost 3 bases, the J end lost 4 bases, and 6 bases lay between the germline ends. CDR3 length: 12 amino acids. The CDR3 region has the DNA TGTGCCAGCAGTGACAGTCTCTATGGCTACACCTTC. The encoded protein is CASSDSLYGYTF.

This rearrangement joins TRBV5-1 to TRBJ1-1; TRBD1 is a possible D gene (5 bases). Germline-derived CDR1 and CDR2 are SGHRS and YFSETQ. The CDR3 consists of 13 residues. Between the trimmed V and J ends, which lost 4 bases and 4 bases, there was a span of 11 bases. CDR3 coding DNA: TGCGCCAGCAGCACGCAGCAGGGCACTGAAGCTTTCTTT. The encoded protein is CASSTQQGTEAFF.

The chain couples TRBV10-2 to TRBJ1-2; D unresolved. Trimming removed 2 bases from V and 3 bases from J, with 7 bases in between. The CDR3 loop spans 13 amino acids. Per germline, CDR1 WSHSY and CDR2 SAAADI. CDR3 coding DNA: TGCGCCAGCAGTGAGGGAGGCGACTATGGCTACACCTTC. As protein: CASSEGGDYGYTF.

This clone was recorded only once. The chain links TRBV7-2 to TRBJ1-2; 7 nucleotides line up with TRBD1. The ends lost 5 bases at V and 3 bases at J; junction bases unmatched: 9. Germline V CDR1 and CDR2: SGHTA, FQGNSA. The length of the CDR3 is 15 residues. In DNA form, the CDR3 reads TGTGCCAGCAGCATTAGACAGGGCGGCGACTATGGCTACACCTTC. Translation gives CASSIRQGGDYGYTF.

The rearrangement joins TRBV19 to TRBJ1-3; TRBD1 might be the D (6 bases). Germline CDR1 reads LNHDA; CDR2 reads SQIVND (reference sequence). Trimming pared 7 bases from V and 9 bases from J, leaving 19 bases between. The CDR3 covers 14 residues. The CDR3 DNA reads TGTGCCAGTACCGCTCAAGGGGGGCATCTCACCATATATTTT. Translating gives CASTAQGGHLTIYF.

This chain connects TRBV19 to TRBJ1-4; D unresolved. Per the germline V gene, CDR1 is LNHDA and CDR2 is SQIVND (reference sequence). The CDR3 sequence is 15 residues long. The V and J ends lost 3 bases and 8 bases respectively, with 16 bases between them. The CDR3 nucleotides are TGTGCCAGTAGTATGATGTCCAGGCCCGAGGAAAAACTGTTTTTT. Amino acid sequence: CASSMMSRPEEKLFF.

V and J are TRBV15 and TRBJ1-5; TRBD1 matches 8 bases. Per the germline V gene, CDR1 is LNHNV and CDR2 is YYDKDF (reference sequence). Trimming took 3 bases from V and 3 from J; bases not matched to a gene: 1. The CDR3 has 14 amino acids. The CDR3 loop reads CATSRGQVNQPQHF. CDR3 bases: TGTGCCACCAGCAGGGGACAGGTCAATCAGCCCCAGCATTTT. Complete variable domain (other parts from reference TRBV15 and TRBJ1-5): DAMVIQNPRYQVTQFGKPVTLSCSQTLNHNVMYWYQQKSSQAPKLLFHYYDKDFNNEADTPDNFQSRRPNTSFCFLDIRSPGLGDTAMYLCATSRGQVNQPQHFGDGTRLSIL.

The chain joins TRBV10-3 to TRBJ2-7; either TRBD1 or TRBD2 may supply D (5 bases each). Germline CDR1 ENHRY, CDR2 SYGVKD. V dropped 4 bases and J dropped 2 bases, with 15 bases sitting between them. The CDR3 loop spans 15 amino acids. The CDR3 DNA sequence: TGTGCCATCAGTGTAGCCGGGACCGGAGCCTACGAGCAGTACTTC. This codes for CAISVAGTGAYEQYF.

The chain uses TRBV7-2 and TRBJ1-2, with 7 bases aligning to TRBD1. After removal of 5 bases from V and 4 bases from J, the junction contained 7 bases not matched to a gene. The CDR3 is 14 amino acids. Germline V gene lookup returns CDR1 SGHTA and CDR2 FQGNSA. CDR3 loop: CASSGGGQLYGYTF. CDR3 coding DNA: TGTGCCAGCAGCGGAGGGGGACAGCTCTATGGCTACACCTTC.

This clone turned up a few times. The V call is TRBV27, the J call TRBJ1-1, with D unclear. Trimming removed 6 bases from V and 1 base from J, with 18 bases in between. The CDR3 spans 16 residues. Germline V gene data show CDR1 as MNHEY and CDR2 as SMNVEV (reference sequence). The CDR3 sequence: CASRPMSKDGNTEAFF. CDR3 nucleotide sequence: TGTGCCAGCAGGCCCATGTCCAAGGACGGGAACACTGAAGCTTTCTTT.

J is TRBJ1-5 and V is TRBV9; the match to TRBD1 covers 7 bases. With 7 bases clipped from V and 11 bases from J, the junction kept 12 bases outside the gene matches. CDR1 is SGDLS, CDR2 YYNGEE, per germline. The CDR3 covers 13 residues. CDR3: CASGGDRSTTQHF. The DNA for the CDR3 is TGTGCCAGCGGCGGGGACAGATCAACGACCCAGCATTTT. Based on the CDR3 plus reference TRBV9 and TRBJ1-5, the full variable domain is DSGVTQTPKHLITATGQRVTLRCSPRSGDLSVYWYQQSLDQGLQFLIQYYNGEERAKGNILERFSAQQFPDLHSELNLSSLELGDSALYFCASGGDRSTTQHFGDGTRLSIL.

In this sample, this clone turned up a few times. The chain joins TRBV18 to TRBJ1-2; 10 positions match TRBD1. Trimming cost V 3 bases and J 2 bases; bases outside gene matches: 9. The CDR3 consists of 17 residues. Germline V lookup: CDR1 KGHSH, CDR2 LQKENI. The CDR3 is CASSPPGTGDGNYGYTF. The DNA of the CDR3 is TGTGCCAGCTCACCTCCCGGGACAGGGGATGGGAACTATGGCTACACCTTC.

The rearrangement uses TRBV7-9 and TRBJ1-2; 8 bases align to TRBD1. The CDR3 is made up of 14 amino acids. Germline V CDR1 and CDR2: SEHNR, FQNEAQ (reference sequence). V lost 5 bases and J lost 4; bases outside the gene matches: 6. The CDR3, as DNA: TGTGCCAGCAGCCCGACAGGGGCGACCTATGGCTACACCTTC. Translation gives CASSPTGATYGYTF.

The V and J genes are TRBV2 and TRBJ1-1, with 8 bases aligning to TRBD1. The junction had 10 bases not matched to a gene; V was cut back by 7 bases and J by 0 bases. This CDR3 has 16 amino acids. Germline CDR1 and CDR2: SNHLY and FYNNEI. The DNA of the CDR3 is TGTGCCAGCACCCTTGACAGGGGCCCCATGAACACTGAAGCTTTCTTT. This codes for CASTLDRGPMNTEAFF.

This clone was seen a few times. The genes are TRBV7-9 and TRBJ1-1, with 8 nucleotides matching TRBD1. There are 15 residues in the CDR3. V gave up 2 bases and J gave up 1 base; unmatched junction bases: 3. Germline-derived CDR1 and CDR2 are SEHNR and FQNEAQ (reference sequence). The chain's CDR3 is CASSLSGGSNTEAFF. Written as DNA, the CDR3 is TGTGCCAGCAGCTTATCAGGGGGCTCGAACACTGAAGCTTTCTTT.

V is TRBV5-1 and J is TRBJ1-4, with a possible D match to TRBD1 (6 bases). Germline V gives CDR1 SGHRS, CDR2 YFSETQ. There are 15 residues in the CDR3. V lost 0 bases and J lost 6, with 12 bases in between. Written as DNA, the CDR3 is TGCGCCAGCAGCTTGGATGGGACAAGGCATGAAAAACTGTTTTTT. Protein product: CASSLDGTRHEKLFF.

This sequence joins TRBV14 and TRBJ2-2; a possible D gene is TRBD2 (6 bases). CDR1 and CDR2 (germline): SGHDN, FVKESK. CDR3 length: 16 amino acids. Trimming shortened V by 4 bases and J by 0 bases, and 12 bases separated the two germline ends. This CDR3 is CASSPLGTANTGELFF. Written as DNA, the CDR3 is TGTGCCAGCAGCCCTCTTGGGACTGCGAACACCGGGGAGCTGTTTTTT.

This clone was found a few times. The V call is TRBV28, the J call TRBJ1-1; no definite D call. CDR1 is MDHEN and CDR2 is SYDVKM in the germline V gene. This CDR3 has 13 amino acids. V was trimmed by 5 bases and J by 3 bases, leaving 10 bases between them. Here the CDR3 reads CASSPGVYTEAFF. Here the CDR3 DNA reads TGTGCCAGCAGTCCCGGGGTTTACACTGAAGCTTTCTTT.

The chain joins TRBV29-1 to TRBJ2-5; D gene ambiguous. Germline V gene sequence: CDR1 SQVTM, CDR2 ANQGSEA. This CDR3 comprises 11 residues. V shed 1 base and J shed 5 bases, with 5 bases lying between them. The CDR3 nucleotides read TGCAGCGTTGAAGTAGGGGAGACCCAGTACTTC. This translates into CSVEVGETQYF.

The table lists this clone with a few counts. V gene TRBV4-3 combines with J gene TRBJ1-1; the D is unclear. CDR1 is LGHNA, CDR2 YSLEER, per germline. Trimming removed 1 base at V and 9 bases at J, with 12 bases between. This CDR3 region has 13 residues. CDR3 region: CASSQVENEKAFF. The CDR3 DNA follows: TGCGCCAGCAGCCAAGTCGAGAACGAAAAAGCTTTCTTT.

V is TRBV5-6 and J is TRBJ2-5; maybe TRBD1 (6 bases). The CDR3 is 14 residues long. Germline values: CDR1 SGHDT, CDR2 YYEEEE. Trimming cost V 2 bases and J 5 bases, with 13 bases left between them. CDR3 in amino acids: CASSLQGSGETQYF. For the CDR3, the DNA is TGTGCCAGCAGCTTACAGGGATCAGGGGAGACCCAGTACTTC.